What follows are 25 T cell receptor beta chains derived from one specimen sequenced in a study of T cells after yellow fever vaccination. TCRdb called the 5' RACE reads again in MiXCR, with one record for every CDR3 protein. The sample comprises roughly 180,000 distinct CDR3 sequences, approximately 6% of which are singletons, and under 3% rests with the top ten. The source material was CD4+ T cells sorted from PBMCs, sampled on the day of the first yellow fever vaccination. The receptors originated from a man aged 18 to 29 who received the YFV17D yellow fever vaccine.

This clonotype has a count of ten or more. V usage is TRBV5-1 and J usage is TRBJ2-2; 9 nucleotides line up with TRBD1. Germline V gene data show CDR1 as SGHRS and CDR2 as YFSETQ. The junction had 7 bases not matched to a gene; V was cut back by 4 bases and J by 6 bases. The CDR3 loop spans 15 amino acids. The CDR3 DNA sequence: TGCGCCAGCAGCCAACAGGGGGCAGAGGCCGGGGAGCTGTTTTTT. Residues: CASSQQGAEAGELFF.

This clonotype was detected ten times or more. This chain uses TRBV12-3 or TRBV12-4 with TRBJ2-3; D not certain. Trimming shortened V by 8 bases and J by 2 bases, and 8 bases separated the two germline ends. The CDR3 extends over 12 amino acids. CDR3 nucleotide sequence: TGTGCCAGCGGCCGATACACAGATACGCAGTATTTT. Amino acid sequence: CASGRYTDTQYF.

This clonotype was detected only a few times. The rearrangement joins TRBV5-1 to TRBJ2-5; 8 positions agree with TRBD2. Germline CDR1 reads SGHRS; CDR2 reads YFSETQ. V trimming: 2 bases; J trimming: 3 bases; junction bases outside the gene matches: 6. The CDR3 runs 15 residues. As DNA, the CDR3 is TGCGCCAGCAGCTTACGGGGGGGCCGAGAAGAGACCCAGTACTTC. Its translation is CASSLRGGREETQYF.

This clonotype was seen only a few times. This chain uses TRBV7-2 with TRBJ2-2; D is unresolved. Germline values: CDR1 SGHTA, CDR2 FQGNSA. This CDR3 has 16 amino acids. V shed 5 bases and J shed 2 bases, with 15 bases lying between them. Here the CDR3 DNA reads TGTGCCAGCAGCCCCCGGACGCGCGGCAACACCGGGGAGCTGTTTTTT. Its translation is CASSPRTRGNTGELFF.

This clonotype was seen many times. V gene TRBV7-9 combines with J gene TRBJ1-5, with no clear D. V was trimmed by 4 bases and J by 1 base, leaving 5 bases between them. This CDR3 region has 13 residues. Looked up from germline, CDR1 is SEHNR and CDR2 is FQNEAQ (reference sequence). The CDR3 loop reads CASSSQSNQPQHF. CDR3 coding DNA: TGTGCCAGCAGCTCCCAAAGCAATCAGCCCCAGCATTTT.

At least ten counts were recorded for this clonotype. The V gene is TRBV6-2 or TRBV6-3, the J gene TRBJ1-5, with D perhaps matching TRBD1 (6 bases). The ends were cut back, 1 base at V and 4 bases at J, with 11 bases in the middle. Germline-derived CDR1 and CDR2 are MNHEY and SVGEGT. CDR3 length equals 15 residues. The CDR3 here is CASSYLTTGNQPQHF. The CDR3 DNA reads as TGTGCCAGCAGTTACTTGACTACAGGGAATCAGCCCCAGCATTTT.

In regard to this clonotype: A much larger clone sits a single nucleotide away, making a read error possible. This sequence joins TRBV4-3 and TRBJ2-3; D unclear. The CDR3 length is 14 residues. CDR1 and CDR2 (germline): LGHNA, YSLEER. CDR3: CASSTRLFTDKQYF. As DNA, the CDR3 is TGCGCCAGCAGCACCAGGCTCTTCACAGATAAGCAGTATTTT.

The chain joins TRBV6-4 to TRBJ1-1; D may be TRBD1 (6 bases). This CDR3 contains 22 residues. V shed 0 bases and J shed 9 bases, with 38 bases lying between them. CDR1 is MRHNA and CDR2 is SNTAGT in the germline V gene. The CDR3 coding sequence is TGTGCCAGCAGTGACTCGAGAGGTACGTCTCGCCCTCCCCGGCCCGACAGGTTCCAAGCTTTCTTT. Residues: CASSDSRGTSRPPRPDRFQAFF.

The V call is TRBV6-5, the J call TRBJ1-2, with unresolved D. Germline V gene data show CDR1 as MNHEY and CDR2 as SVGAGI. This CDR3 spans 12 amino acids. The germline V and J ends were trimmed by 4 bases and 4 bases, with 7 bases remaining between them. The CDR3 bases are TGTGCCAGCAGTTTGTACCCCTATGGCTACACCTTC. This gives the protein CASSLYPYGYTF.

Many counts were recorded for this clonotype. This chain connects TRBV5-6 to TRBJ1-1, with a weak D call TRBD1 (5 bases). From germline, CDR1 is SGHDT and CDR2 YYEEEE. V shed 7 bases and J shed 1 base, with 11 bases lying between them. The CDR3 is made up of 13 amino acids. The CDR3 nucleotides are TGTGCCAGCCCTGGGACGGGGAACACTGAAGCTTTCTTT. Amino acids: CASPGTGNTEAFF.

The gene calls are TRBV12-3 or TRBV12-4 and TRBJ1-5; 7 bases are a match to TRBD1. Trimming removed 3 bases from V and 1 base from J; junction bases left unmatched: 6. This CDR3 is 16 amino acids long. CDR3 region: CASSFRQGLSNQPQHF. Here the CDR3 DNA reads TGTGCCAGCAGTTTTCGACAGGGTCTCAGCAATCAGCCCCAGCATTTT.

The chain carries TRBV6-2 or TRBV6-3 and TRBJ2-5, with 13 bases identical to TRBD2. Losses at the gene ends were 5 bases for V and 2 bases for J; bases not matched to a gene: 5. CDR1 is MNHEY and CDR2 is SVGEGT in the germline V gene. The CDR3 is made up of 16 amino acids. This CDR3 reads CASSMTSGGFQETQYF. In DNA, the CDR3 is TGTGCCAGCAGTATGACTAGCGGGGGGTTTCAAGAGACCCAGTACTTC.

This clonotype was recorded many times. The chain carries TRBV12-3 or TRBV12-4 and TRBJ1-2; D is undetermined. This CDR3 is built from 12 residues. Trimming pared 5 bases from V and 2 bases from J, leaving 6 bases between. The CDR3 protein is CASSPGNYGYTF. Written as DNA, the CDR3 is TGTGCCAGCAGTCCCGGGAACTATGGCTACACCTTC.

This clonotype was seen many times. This chain uses TRBV5-1 with TRBJ2-7, with D tentatively TRBD1 or TRBD2 (5 bases each). In germline, CDR1 is SGHRS, CDR2 YFSETQ. The germline V and J ends were trimmed by 0 bases and 3 bases, with 10 bases remaining between them. This CDR3 is 14 amino acids long. The CDR3 bases are TGCGCCAGCAGCTTGGCGGGACGGATCTACGAGCAGTACTTC. This translates into CASSLAGRIYEQYF.

This clonotype was counted ten times or more. V and J are TRBV7-9 and TRBJ2-7; the D gene is possibly TRBD2 (7 bases). The germline V gene has CDR1 SEHNR and CDR2 FQNEAQ (reference sequence). This CDR3 comprises 14 residues. Deletions cut 5 bases from V and 12 bases from J, with 23 bases between. The CDR3, as DNA: TGTGCCAGCAGCCGAGGGGGAGGGGAATTCATTCGGTACGTC. The encoded protein is CASSRGGGEFIRYV.

This clonotype was counted a few times. This chain links TRBV7-3 with TRBJ1-1; tentative D call: TRBD1 (5 bases). V lost 2 bases and J lost 4, with 11 bases in between. This CDR3 is built from 14 residues. The germline V gene encodes CDR1 SGHTA and CDR2 FQGTGA. The CDR3 protein is CASSLEPGATEAFF. In DNA form, the CDR3 reads TGTGCCAGCAGCTTAGAACCTGGGGCCACTGAAGCTTTCTTT.

The sample holds many counts of this clonotype. The germline gene is not matched at one end of the junction; a read error may be the cause. The chain links TRBV7-9 to TRBJ2-3; D might be TRBD1 or TRBD2, each matching 6 bases. The germline gives CDR1 SEHNR, CDR2 FQNEAQ (reference sequence). This CDR3 has 14 residues. CDR3 protein: CASTLTGAADTQYF. CDR3 sequence (DNA): TGTGCCAGCACCTTAACGGGGGCTGCAGATACGCAGTATTTT.

Comments on this clonotype: A read error may explain this, as a much larger clone is one base away. V and J are TRBV4-3 and TRBJ2-3; 8 bases line up with TRBD2. CDR3 length equals 16 residues. The germline CDR1 and CDR2 sequences are LGHNA and YSLEER. The CDR3 DNA sequence: TGCGGCAGCAGCCCAGGTCGGGGGGGCCGGGGAGATACGCAGTATTTT. Its protein is CGSSPGRGGRGDTQYF.

This clonotype has at least ten counts. This chain uses TRBV11-2 with TRBJ2-3; maybe TRBD2 (5 bases). The germline CDR1 and CDR2 sequences are SGHAT and FQNNGV. V was cut by 2 bases and J by 0 bases, with 12 bases left in between. The CDR3 totals 16 residues. This CDR3 reads CASSLITGSSTDTQYF. CDR3 sequence (DNA): TGTGCCAGCAGCTTAATCACGGGGAGCAGCACAGATACGCAGTATTTT. Full variable domain (remainder filled in from reference TRBV11-2 and TRBJ2-3): EAGVAQSPRYKIIEKRQSVAFWCNPISGHATLYWYQQILGQGPKLLIQFQNNGVVDDSQLPKDRFSAERLKGVDSTLKIQPAKLEDSAVYLCASSLITGSSTDTQYFGPGTRLTVL.

The sample holds many counts of this clonotype. V is TRBV29-1 and J is TRBJ2-1; 12 bases are shared with TRBD2. This CDR3 is 15 amino acids long. Losses at the gene ends were 4 bases for V and 5 bases for J; bases not matched to a gene: 6. Germline CDR1 SQVTM, CDR2 ANQGSEA. CDR3 sequence: CSVANLAGGDNEQFF. DNA of the CDR3: TGCAGCGTTGCCAATCTAGCGGGGGGGGACAATGAGCAGTTCTTC.

The chain employs TRBV2 and TRBJ2-2; TRBD1 agrees at 11 bases. Trimming at V came to 7 bases and at J to 7 bases, leaving 2 bases not matched to a gene. Germline lookup yields CDR1 SNHLY and CDR2 FYNNEI. The CDR3 totals 13 residues. CDR3 loop: CASIGTGGGELFF. DNA of the CDR3: TGTGCCAGCATTGGGACAGGGGGCGGGGAGCTGTTTTTT.

This clonotype was counted a few times. This chain connects TRBV19 to TRBJ2-3, with D perhaps matching TRBD1 (5 bases). This CDR3 contains 14 residues. V lost 3 bases and J 0 bases, leaving 7 bases between the germline ends. Germline-derived CDR1 and CDR2 are LNHDA and SQIVND (reference sequence). CDR3 loop: CASSIQGSTDTQYF. The CDR3 nucleotides are TGTGCCAGTAGTATTCAGGGTAGCACAGATACGCAGTATTTT.

This clonotype was seen ten or more times. V and J are TRBV4-2 and TRBJ2-3; D perhaps matches TRBD1 (7 bases). CDR1 is LGHNA and CDR2 is YNFKEQ in the germline V gene. The CDR3 runs to 15 residues. Trimming shortened V by 1 base and J by 5 bases, and 13 bases separated the two germline ends. The CDR3 sequence: CASSQGPQGGDTQYF. The CDR3 DNA is TGTGCCAGCAGCCAAGGCCCCCAGGGGGGAGATACGCAGTATTTT.

The CDR3 DNA reads TGTGCCAGCAGCTTAGTCGGACAGGGGGCGGGTGAGCAGTACTTC. It translates to CASSLVGQGAGEQYF. This chain links TRBV7-2 with TRBJ2-7, with TRBD1 identical over 11 bases. The CDR3 runs to 15 residues. Germline V CDR1 and CDR2: SGHTA, FQGNSA. V lost 1 base, J lost 7 bases, and 6 bases stayed unmatched.

The V call is TRBV28, the J call TRBJ2-5, with TRBD2 matching over 7 bases. This CDR3 region has 14 residues. V shed 2 bases, J shed 7 bases, and the junction held 7 bases outside the gene matches. The germline V gene has CDR1 MDHEN and CDR2 SYDVKM. The CDR3 here is CASSLGMERGTQYF. CDR3 coding DNA: TGTGCCAGCAGTTTAGGAATGGAGCGGGGGACCCAGTACTTC.